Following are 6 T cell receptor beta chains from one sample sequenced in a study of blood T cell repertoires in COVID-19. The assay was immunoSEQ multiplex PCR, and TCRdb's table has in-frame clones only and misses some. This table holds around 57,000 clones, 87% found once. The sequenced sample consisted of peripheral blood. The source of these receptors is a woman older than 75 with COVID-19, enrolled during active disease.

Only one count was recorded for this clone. The DNA of the CDR3 is TGCGCCAGCCGTAGCGGGGGCCCCTACAATGAGCAGTTCTTC. As protein: CASRSGGPYNEQFF. V is TRBV10-2 and J is TRBJ2-1; TRBD2 aligns across 9 bases. Germline V gives CDR1 WSHSY, CDR2 SAAADI. The V and J ends lost 8 bases and 2 bases, in that order; junction bases with no gene match: 4. There are 14 residues in the CDR3.

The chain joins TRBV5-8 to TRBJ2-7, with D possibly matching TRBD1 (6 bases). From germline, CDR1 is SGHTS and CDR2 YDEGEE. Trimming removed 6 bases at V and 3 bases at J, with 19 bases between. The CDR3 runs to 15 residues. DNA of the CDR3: TGTGCCAGCATCCCCCGAGGGACAATACTCTACGAGCAGTACTTC. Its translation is CASIPRGTILYEQYF. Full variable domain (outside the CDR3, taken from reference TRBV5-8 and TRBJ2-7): EAGVTQSPTHLIKTRGQQATLRCSPISGHTSVYWYQQALGLGLQFLLWYDEGEERNRGNFPPRFSGRQFPNYSSELNVNALELEDSALYLCASIPRGTILYEQYFGPGTRLTVT.

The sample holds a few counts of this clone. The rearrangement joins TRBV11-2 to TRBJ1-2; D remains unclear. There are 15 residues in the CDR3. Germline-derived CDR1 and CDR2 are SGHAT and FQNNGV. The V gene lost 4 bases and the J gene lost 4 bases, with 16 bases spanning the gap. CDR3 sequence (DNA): TGTGCCAGCAGCTCAATTCGAATGGCCGCCTATGGCTACACCTTC. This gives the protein CASSSIRMAAYGYTF.

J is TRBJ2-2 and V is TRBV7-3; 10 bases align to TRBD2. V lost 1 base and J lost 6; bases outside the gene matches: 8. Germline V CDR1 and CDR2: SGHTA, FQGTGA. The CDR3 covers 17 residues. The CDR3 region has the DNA TGTGCCAGCAGCTTAAGGGAAACTAGCGGGGTATCCGGGGAGCTGTTTTTT. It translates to CASSLRETSGVSGELFF.

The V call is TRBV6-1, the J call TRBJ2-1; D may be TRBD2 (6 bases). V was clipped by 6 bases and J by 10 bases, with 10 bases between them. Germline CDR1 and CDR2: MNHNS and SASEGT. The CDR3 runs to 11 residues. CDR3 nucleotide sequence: TGTGCCAGCAGAGAGGAGGGGGAGCAGTTCTTC. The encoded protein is CASREEGEQFF.

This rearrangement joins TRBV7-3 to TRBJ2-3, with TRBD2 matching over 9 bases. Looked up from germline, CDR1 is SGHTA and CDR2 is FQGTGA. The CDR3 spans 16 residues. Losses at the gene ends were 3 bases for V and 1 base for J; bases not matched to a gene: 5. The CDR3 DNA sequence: TGTGCCAGCAGCTTCTCCGGGACTAGCCGCACAGATACGCAGTATTTT. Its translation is CASSFSGTSRTDTQYF.